This TCR beta chain was documented in a study of control samples from healthy donors and cancer patients. The repertoire was sequenced with immunoSEQ multiplex PCR; TCRdb's copy has only in-frame clones and lacks some. The sample holds about 250,000 clones, around 79% seen once. Trimming cost V 5 bases and J 1 base, with 12 bases left between them. The CDR3 consists of 15 residues. Germline V gene data show CDR1 as SGHKS and CDR2 as YYEKEE (reference sequence). The rearrangement joins TRBV5-5 to TRBJ1-4; D possibly corresponds to TRBD1 (6 bases). The sample consisted of PBMCs. This receptor was identified in a woman aged 55-69 years with lung cancer. The CDR3 region is CASSSGQRTNEKLFF. Written as DNA, the CDR3 is TGTGCCAGCAGTTCCGGACAGAGAACTAATGAAAAACTGTTTTTT. The variable domain in full, completed from reference TRBV5-5 and TRBJ1-4, reads DAGVTQSPTHLIKTRGQQVTLRCSPISGHKSVSWYQQVLGQGPQFIFQYYEKEERGRGNFPDRFSARQFPNYSSELNVNALLLGDSALYLCASSSGQRTNEKLFFGSGTQLSVL.